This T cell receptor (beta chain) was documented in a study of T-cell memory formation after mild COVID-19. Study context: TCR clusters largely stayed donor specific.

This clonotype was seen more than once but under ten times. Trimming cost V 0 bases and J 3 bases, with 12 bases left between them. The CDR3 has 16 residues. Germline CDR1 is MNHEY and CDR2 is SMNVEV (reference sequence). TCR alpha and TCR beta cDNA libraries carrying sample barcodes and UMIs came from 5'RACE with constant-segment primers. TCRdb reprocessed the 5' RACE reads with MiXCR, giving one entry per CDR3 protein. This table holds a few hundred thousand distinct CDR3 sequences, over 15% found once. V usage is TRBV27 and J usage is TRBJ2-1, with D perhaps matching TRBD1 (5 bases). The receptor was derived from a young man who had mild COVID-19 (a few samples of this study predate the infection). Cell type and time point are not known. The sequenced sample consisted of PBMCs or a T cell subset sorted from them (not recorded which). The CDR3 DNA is TGTGCCAGCAGTTTATCGCGGCAGGGAAACTACAATGAGCAGTTCTTC. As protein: CASSLSRQGNYNEQFF.